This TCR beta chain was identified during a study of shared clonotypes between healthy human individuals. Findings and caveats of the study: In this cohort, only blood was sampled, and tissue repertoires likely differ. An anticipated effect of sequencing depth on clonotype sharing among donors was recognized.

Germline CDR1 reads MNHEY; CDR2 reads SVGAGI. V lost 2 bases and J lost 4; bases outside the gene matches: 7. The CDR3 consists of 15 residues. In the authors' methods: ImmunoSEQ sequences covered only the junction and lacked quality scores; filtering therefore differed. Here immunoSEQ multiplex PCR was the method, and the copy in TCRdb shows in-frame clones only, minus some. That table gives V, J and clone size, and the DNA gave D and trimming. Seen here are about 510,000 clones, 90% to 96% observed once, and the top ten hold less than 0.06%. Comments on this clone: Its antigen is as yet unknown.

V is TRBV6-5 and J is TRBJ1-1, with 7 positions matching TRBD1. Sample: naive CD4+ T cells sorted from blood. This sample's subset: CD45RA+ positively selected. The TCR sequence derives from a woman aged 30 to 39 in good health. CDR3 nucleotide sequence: TGTGCCAGCAGTTACAGGGGGCGCTCTGTCACTGAAGCTTTCTTT. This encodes CASSYRGRSVTEAFF.